This record looks at one T cell receptor (beta chain) sequence and its context. The antigen is not known. This specimen comes from a study of T cell responses to AZD1222 COVID-19 vaccine. The study, taken as a whole, reports: Two AZD1222 administrations were followed by greater Spike-specific TCR breadth and depth.

This CDR3 contains 12 residues. V shed 3 bases, J shed 7 bases, and the junction held 1 base outside the gene matches. The germline V gene encodes CDR1 MNHEY and CDR2 SMNVEV (reference sequence). Assay: immunoSEQ multiplex PCR; the TCRdb copy retains only in-frame clones and omits some. Among more than 150,000 clones, roughly 92% were seen once, and the ten largest hold around 3.7%. V is TRBV27 and J is TRBJ1-1, with TRBD1 matching 8 bases. The source of this sequence is an adult who received the AZD1222 COVID-19 vaccine. Sequenced here: peripheral blood, sampled 28 days after the second AZD1222 dose. CDR3 sequence reads: CASSLGTGEAFF. CDR3 bases: TGTGCCAGCAGTTTGGGGACAGGTGAAGCTTTCTTT.